A selection of T cell receptor beta chains follows, all from one sample in a study of T-cell reconstitution after alpha-beta-depleted transplantation in children. From the PCR reads, TCRdb called clonotypes with MiXCR, one entry per CDR3 protein. This sample yields about 540,000 distinct CDR3 sequences, of which approximately 16% are seen a single time; around 3.3% belongs to the top ten. This sample comprised PBMCs from the stem cell graft donor, obtained from the stem cell graft. These receptors were obtained from a human donor who donated a stem cell graft to a child with acute lymphoblastic leukemia. CDR3s include the opening cysteine and the closing phenylalanine or tryptophan. The order of the fields is clone size, D gene, V gene, J gene, CDR3 protein, CDR3 DNA. The D gene is left open where the match is weak. Size is omitted from some rows. Given values are once, few, many or a class for expanded clones.

>NA|TRBD2|TRBV20-1|TRBJ2-2
CSASGGGTGELFF
TGCAGTGCTAGTGGGGGGGGCACCGGGGAGCTGTTTTTT
>few|TRBD1|TRBV5-8|TRBJ1-6
CASSWTGYGNSPLHF
TGTGCCAGCAGCTGGACAGGGTACGGGAATTCACCCCTCCACTTT
>few|NA|TRBV12-3/TRBV12-4|TRBJ2-1
CASSFSRGVKFF
TGTGCCAGCAGTTTTTCGAGGGGGGTGAAGTTCTTC
>few|TRBD1|TRBV4-1|TRBJ1-1
CASSQDSWTGGNFQTEAFF
TGCGCCAGCAGCCAAGATTCTTGGACAGGGGGTAATTTTCAAACTGAAGCTTTCTTT
>few|TRBD1|TRBV19|TRBJ2-1
CASRDRGSRSSYNEQFF
TGTGCCAGCCGGGACAGGGGATCCAGGAGCTCCTACAATGAGCAGTTCTTC
>few|NA|TRBV20-1|TRBJ1-5
CSAVGYSNQPQHF
TGCAGTGCTGTGGGGTATAGCAATCAGCCCCAGCATTTT
>NA|TRBD2|TRBV6-1|TRBJ2-5
CASRQGLVETQYF
TGTGCCAGCCGCCAGGGACTAGTAGAGACCCAGTACTTC
>NA|NA|TRBV5-6|TRBJ2-2
CASSKIGGSGDTGELFF
TGTGCCAGCAGCAAGATCGGGGGATCCGGGGACACCGGGGAGCTGTTTTTT
>NA|NA|TRBV29-1|TRBJ2-7
CSVASVNEQYF
TGCAGCGTAGCCTCAGTCAACGAGCAGTACTTC
>few|NA|TRBV6-5|TRBJ2-7
CASSYSVTIYEQYF
TGTGCCAGCAGTTACTCGGTGACTATTTACGAGCAGTACTTC
>NA|NA|TRBV27|TRBJ1-5
CASSSRQEGSYSNQPQHF
TGTGCCAGCAGTAGCCGACAGGAGGGGAGTTATAGCAATCAGCCCCAGCATTTT
>few|NA|TRBV4-1|TRBJ1-5
CASSQGQVLTGNQPQHF
TGCGCCAGCAGCCAAGGTCAGGTCCTCACGGGCAATCAGCCCCAGCATTTT
>few|NA|TRBV29-1|TRBJ2-5
CSVLGGRKTQYF
TGCAGCGTTCTAGGAGGGAGGAAGACCCAGTACTTC
>NA|NA|TRBV14|TRBJ1-2
CASSQDSTVAGRDYTF
TGTGCCAGCAGCCAAGATAGTACGGTGGCAGGGCGAGACTACACCTTC
>NA|NA|TRBV5-5|TRBJ2-1
CASSPPLRNEQFF
TGTGCCAGCAGCCCCCCCCTTCGGAATGAGCAGTTCTTC
>NA|NA|TRBV24-1|TRBJ2-7
CATRDGNSYEQYF
TGTGCCACGAGGGACGGAAACTCCTACGAGCAGTACTTC
>few|NA|TRBV7-9|TRBJ2-1
CASSLVRLAEQFF
TGTGCCAGCAGCTTAGTTCGGCTAGCGGAGCAGTTCTTC
>NA|NA|TRBV5-5|TRBJ2-1
CASSLMGAEQFF
TGTGCCAGCAGCTTGATGGGGGCTGAGCAGTTCTTC
>few|NA|TRBV18|TRBJ2-3
CASSPLPGSQGDTQYF
TGTGCCAGCTCACCTCTCCCAGGGAGCCAAGGGGATACGCAGTATTTT
>NA|TRBD2|TRBV29-1|TRBJ2-1
CSVEIAWGGEFF
TGCAGCGTTGAAATAGCCTGGGGGGGGGAGTTCTTC
>NA|NA|TRBV20-1|TRBJ2-7
CSAILAPSYEQYF
TGCAGTGCTATTTTAGCGCCTTCCTACGAGCAGTACTTC
>NA|NA|TRBV19|TRBJ1-1
CASSIAGGPGTEAFF
TGTGCCAGTAGTATAGCCGGGGGGCCGGGCACTGAAGCTTTCTTT
>NA|NA|TRBV7-9|TRBJ2-7
CASAPQGYRGDEQYF
TGTGCCAGCGCCCCCCAGGGTTATCGAGGGGACGAGCAGTACTTC
>NA|TRBD1|TRBV9|TRBJ1-2
CASSVDSVRGGGYTF
TGTGCCAGCAGCGTAGACTCAGTCAGGGGGGGCGGCTACACCTTC
>NA|TRBD1|TRBV27|TRBJ2-7
CASSSPGQGWYEQYF
TGTGCCAGCTCGAGTCCGGGACAGGGGTGGTACGAGCAGTACTTC
>NA|NA|TRBV7-6|TRBJ1-3
CASSLAHGGNTIYF
TGTGCCAGCAGCTTAGCACACGGAGGAAACACCATATATTTT
>NA|NA|TRBV12-5|TRBJ2-1
CASGLVPAWGQFF
TGTGCTAGTGGTTTGGTACCCGCATGGGGGCAGTTCTTC
>few|TRBD2|TRBV5-1|TRBJ2-1
CASSAPGLAEYNEQFF
TGCGCCAGCAGCGCCCCGGGACTAGCGGAATACAATGAGCAGTTCTTC
>NA|TRBD1|TRBV12-3/TRBV12-4|TRBJ1-2
CASSSGTGEPNYGYTF
TGTGCCAGCAGTTCCGGGACAGGGGAGCCTAACTATGGCTACACCTTC
>many|NA|TRBV12-3/TRBV12-4|TRBJ2-7
CASRTAGSTYYEQYF
TGTGCCAGCCGAACGGCAGGGTCCACCTACTACGAGCAGTACTTC
>many|NA|TRBV5-1|TRBJ2-3
CASSQLGTDTQYF
TGCGCCAGCAGCCAGCTGGGTACGGATACGCAGTATTTT
>once|NA|TRBV11-1|TRBJ1-2
CASSSSKGLGYYGYTF
TGTGCCAGCAGCTCATCTAAGGGGCTGGGGTACTATGGCTACACCTTC
>few|NA|TRBV6-2/TRBV6-3|TRBJ2-7
CASSVPRGAYEQYF
TGTGCCAGCAGTGTCCCCCGGGGAGCCTACGAGCAGTACTTC
>NA|NA|TRBV2|TRBJ2-1
CASSGLGFSYNEQFF
TGTGCCAGCAGCGGACTCGGGTTCTCCTACAATGAGCAGTTCTTC
>NA|NA|TRBV3-1|TRBJ2-7
CASSHPGDGGYSYEQYF
TGTGCCAGCAGCCACCCTGGAGATGGGGGTTACTCCTACGAGCAGTACTTC
>many|TRBD1|TRBV12-3/TRBV12-4|TRBJ2-2
CASRTQGAGTGELFF
TGTGCCAGCAGAACACAGGGGGCGGGCACCGGGGAGCTGTTTTTT
>NA|TRBD1|TRBV4-1|TRBJ1-2
CASSQETGGLFYGYTF
TGCGCCAGCAGCCAAGAGACAGGGGGCCTCTTCTATGGCTACACCTTC
>many|TRBD1|TRBV7-9|TRBJ1-1
CASRSQGLTEAFF
TGTGCCAGCAGATCACAGGGGCTGACTGAAGCTTTCTTT
>NA|NA|TRBV10-3|TRBJ2-5
CAISDGTSRETQYF
TGTGCCATCAGTGACGGGACGAGCAGGGAGACCCAGTACTTC
>few|TRBD1|TRBV27|TRBJ2-7
CASSLSRDSSYEQYF
TGTGCCAGCAGTTTAAGTAGGGACAGCTCCTACGAGCAGTACTTC
>few|TRBD2|TRBV25-1|TRBJ2-7
CASSSREGLYEQYF
TGTGCCAGCAGTTCCCGGGAGGGTCTCTACGAGCAGTACTTC
>NA|NA|TRBV12-3/TRBV12-4|TRBJ2-7
CASSELRFEQYF
TGTGCCAGCAGCGAATTACGTTTCGAGCAGTACTTC
>once|NA|TRBV7-9|TRBJ2-4
CASSFPQGTQNIQYF
TGTGCCAGCAGCTTCCCCCAGGGGACTCAAAACATTCAGTACTTC
>many|NA|TRBV5-1|TRBJ2-1
CASSLEGDEQFF
TGTGCCAGCAGCTTGGAAGGGGATGAGCAGTTCTTC
>few|NA|TRBV20-1|TRBJ1-1
CSARVSGGGNTEAFF
TGCAGTGCTAGAGTTTCGGGTGGGGGGAACACTGAAGCTTTCTTT
>few|TRBD1|TRBV7-9|TRBJ1-1
CASNLQGAWNTEAFF
TGTGCCAGCAACTTACAGGGGGCATGGAACACTGAAGCTTTCTTT
>few|TRBD1|TRBV27|TRBJ2-7
CASSPGQGLEQYF
TGTGCCAGCAGTCCCGGACAGGGGCTTGAGCAGTACTTC
>NA|NA|TRBV4-1|TRBJ2-2
CASSQAGIGGGELFF
TGCGCCAGCAGCCAAGCGGGAATTGGTGGCGGGGAGCTGTTTTTT
>few|TRBD1|TRBV27|TRBJ2-1
CASSLGGQGPYNEQFF
TGTGCCAGCAGTTTAGGGGGACAGGGCCCCTACAATGAGCAGTTCTTC
>few|TRBD2|TRBV7-2|TRBJ2-7
CASSFFSGSSYEQYF
TGTGCCAGCAGCTTTTTTAGCGGGAGCTCCTACGAGCAGTACTTC
>NA|TRBD1|TRBV24-1|TRBJ2-1
CATSVDRGPSYNEQFF
TGTGCCACCAGTGTGGACAGGGGGCCATCCTACAATGAGCAGTTCTTC
>NA|NA|TRBV4-1|TRBJ1-2
CASSQDWGLGPNYGYTF
TGCGCCAGCAGCCAAGATTGGGGCTTGGGGCCGAACTATGGCTACACCTTC
>NA|NA|TRBV7-2|TRBJ2-6
CASSYLAKHVLTF
TGTGCCAGCAGCTACCTGGCAAAGCACGTCCTGACTTTC